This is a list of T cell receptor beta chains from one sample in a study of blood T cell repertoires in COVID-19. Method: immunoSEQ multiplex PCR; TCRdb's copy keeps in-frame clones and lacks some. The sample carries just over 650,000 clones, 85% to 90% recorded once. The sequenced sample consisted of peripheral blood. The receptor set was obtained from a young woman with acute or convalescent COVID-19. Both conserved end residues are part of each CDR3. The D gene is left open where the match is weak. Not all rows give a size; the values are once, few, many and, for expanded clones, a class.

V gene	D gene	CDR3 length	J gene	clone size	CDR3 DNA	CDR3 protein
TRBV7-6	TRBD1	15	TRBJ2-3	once	TGTGCCAGCAGCTGGACAGGGCCGACGGCAGATACGCAGTATTTT	CASSWTGPTADTQYF
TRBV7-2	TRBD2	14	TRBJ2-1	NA	TGTGCCAGCAGCTCGCAAGCGTCGGGGGGGGCCGAGTTCTTC	CASSSQASGGAEFF
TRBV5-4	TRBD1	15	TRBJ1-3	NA	TGTGCCAGCAGCTCCCAGGGGGCAGGTGGAAACACCATATATTTT	CASSSQGAGGNTIYF
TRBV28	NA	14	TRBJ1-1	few	TGTGCCAGCAGTTTAGTAGGGGCCCCGTCCCGGTCTTTCTTT	CASSLVGAPSRSFF
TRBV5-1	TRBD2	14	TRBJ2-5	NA	TGCGCCAGCAGCCCGGGACTAGCGAGGGAGACCCAGTACTTC	CASSPGLARETQYF
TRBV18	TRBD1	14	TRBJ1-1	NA	TGTGCCAGCTCACCGGGACAGGGATACACTGAAGCTTTCTTT	CASSPGQGYTEAFF
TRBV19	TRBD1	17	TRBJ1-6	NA	TGTGCCAGTAGTATAGCCCGCCGACAGGGCTATAATTCACCCCTCCACTTT	CASSIARRQGYNSPLHF
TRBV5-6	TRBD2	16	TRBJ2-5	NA	TGTGCCAGCAGCGGACTAGCGGGGGGGCCGGAAGAGACCCAGTACTTC	CASSGLAGGPEETQYF
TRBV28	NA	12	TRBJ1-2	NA	TGTGCCAGCAGTTTGACGGGCTATGGCTACACCTTC	CASSLTGYGYTF
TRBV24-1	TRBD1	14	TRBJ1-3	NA	TGTGCCACCAGCACAGGGGTGGACGGAAACACCATATATTTT	CATSTGVDGNTIYF
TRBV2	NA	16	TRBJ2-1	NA	TGTGCCAGCAGTGAATTTCCGGGGAGCTCCTACAATGAGCAGTTCTTC	CASSEFPGSSYNEQFF
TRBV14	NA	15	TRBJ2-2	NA	TGTGCCAGCAGCCACGGTCCGGCGGACACCGGGGAGCTGTTTTTT	CASSHGPADTGELFF
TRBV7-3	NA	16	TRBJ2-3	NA	TGTGCCAGCAGCTTATTGGCGGGGACTAGCACAGATACGCAGTATTTT	CASSLLAGTSTDTQYF
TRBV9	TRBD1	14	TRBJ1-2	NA	TGTGCCAGCCGCGTCTCAGGGGGCGGCTATGGCTACACCTTC	CASRVSGGGYGYTF
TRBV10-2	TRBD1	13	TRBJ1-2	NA	TGCGCCAGTGCCCGGGACAGGGCCTATGGCTACACCTTC	CASARDRAYGYTF
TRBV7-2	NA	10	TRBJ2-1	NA	TGTGCCAGCAGCTTCGGGGGGCAGTTCTTC	CASSFGGQFF
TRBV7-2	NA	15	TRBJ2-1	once	TGTGCCAGCAGCGCCCTAGGCCGGTCCCCCAATGAGCAGTTCTTC	CASSALGRSPNEQFF
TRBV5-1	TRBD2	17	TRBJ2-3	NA	TGCGCCAGCAGCGGGCTAGCGGGGAGCTCTAGCACAGATACGCAGTATTTT	CASSGLAGSSSTDTQYF
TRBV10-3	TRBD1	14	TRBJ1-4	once	TGTGCCATCAGGGAGGACAGGCGAGGTGAAAAACTGTTTTTT	CAIREDRRGEKLFF
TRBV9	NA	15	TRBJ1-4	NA	TGTGCCAGCAGCGCTACAGGGAACCCTGATGAAAAACTGTTTTTT	CASSATGNPDEKLFF
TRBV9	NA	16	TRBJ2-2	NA	TGTGCCAGCAGCCCTGGACAGAAAGGCAACACCGGGGAGCTGTTTTTT	CASSPGQKGNTGELFF
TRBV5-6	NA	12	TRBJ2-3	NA	TGTGCCAGCATCGGTTCCGCAGATACGCAGTATTTT	CASIGSADTQYF
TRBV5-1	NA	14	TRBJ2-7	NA	TGCGCCAGCAGCGCATTAAGTACGGGTGCCGAGCAGTACTTC	CASSALSTGAEQYF
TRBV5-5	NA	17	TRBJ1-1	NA	TGTGCCAGCAGCCCCACAGAGAGCCAAATTATGAACACTGAAGCTTTCTTT	CASSPTESQIMNTEAFF
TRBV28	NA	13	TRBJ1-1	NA	TGTGCCAGCAGACTGATCGAGTACACTGAAGCTTTCTTT	CASRLIEYTEAFF
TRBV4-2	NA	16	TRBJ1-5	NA	TGTGCCAGCAGCCAAGGTCGAGGGTTTCCGAATCAGCCCCAGCATTTT	CASSQGRGFPNQPQHF
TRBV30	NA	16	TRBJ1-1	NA	TGTGCCTGGAGTGTACGAACAGCCTACAGGAACACTGAAGCTTTCTTT	CAWSVRTAYRNTEAFF
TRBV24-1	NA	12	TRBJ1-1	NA	TGTGCCACCCACCTAGACAGTCTTGAAGCTTTCTTT	CATHLDSLEAFF
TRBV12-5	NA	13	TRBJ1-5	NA	TGTGCTAGTGGCGAGACGCCGCAGGGTCCCCAGCATTTT	CASGETPQGPQHF
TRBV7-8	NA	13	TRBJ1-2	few	TGTGCCAGCGGAAGGGACATCAACTATGGCTACACCTTC	CASGRDINYGYTF
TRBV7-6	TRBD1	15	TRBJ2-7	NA	TGTGCCAGCAGCTTAGAGATTCCCAGGGGGCCCGAGCAGTACTTC	CASSLEIPRGPEQYF
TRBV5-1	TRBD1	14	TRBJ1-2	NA	TGCGCCAGCAGCCGGGACAGGCGAAACTATGGCTACACCTTC	CASSRDRRNYGYTF
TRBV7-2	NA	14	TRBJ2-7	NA	TGTGCCAGCACCCTGACCGGGTATAAGGACGAGCAGTACTTC	CASTLTGYKDEQYF
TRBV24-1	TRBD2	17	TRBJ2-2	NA	TGTGCCACCAGTGACCCAGCTAGCGGGGGGGCCGTCGGGGAGCTGTTTTTT	CATSDPASGGAVGELFF
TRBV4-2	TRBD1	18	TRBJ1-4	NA	TGTGCCAGCAGCCAAGACTTGGGCTTCGGGACAGGGTTGACAAAACTGTTTTTT	CASSQDLGFGTGLTKLFF
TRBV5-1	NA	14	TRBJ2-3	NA	TGCGCCAGCAGCTACTGGGTGGAGACAGATACGCAGTATTTT	CASSYWVETDTQYF
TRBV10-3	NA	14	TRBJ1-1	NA	TGTGCCATCAGTGTTCTCAACAGGGACACTGAAGCTTTCTTT	CAISVLNRDTEAFF
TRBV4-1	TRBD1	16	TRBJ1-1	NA	TGCGCCAGCAGCCAACCCTGGGACAGGGGGCGGACTGAAGCTTTCTTT	CASSQPWDRGRTEAFF
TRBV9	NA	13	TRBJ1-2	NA	TGTGCCAGCAGACAACCCCAGGGTCGCGGCTACACCTTC	CASRQPQGRGYTF
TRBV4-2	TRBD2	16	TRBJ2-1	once	TGTGCCAGCAGCCTCCAACTAGCGGGGGGCCACAATGAGCAGTTCTTC	CASSLQLAGGHNEQFF